The entry that follows covers one T cell receptor beta chain sequence. This specimen comes from a study of blood T cells in healthy people across ages. V was pared by 7 bases and J by 4 bases, with 13 bases between. This CDR3 comprises 13 residues. Then a second PCR, running roughly 7 to 11 cycles, was carried out with a sample-barcoded 5' primer and a J-beta primer mix. TCRdb called the 5' RACE reads again in MiXCR, with one record for every CDR3 protein. Of hundreds of thousands of distinct CDR3 sequences in the sample, less than 40% are singletons; the top ten hold 15%. The sample consisted of blood. The sequence came from a woman older than 75 in good health. V is TRBV12-3 or TRBV12-4 and J is TRBJ1-1; a possible D gene is TRBD1 (6 bases). CDR3 amino acids: CASIRGAGTEAFF. DNA for the CDR3: TGTGCCAGCATCCGGGGGGCGGGCACTGAAGCTTTCTTT.